The next 18 T cell receptor beta chains were all read from a single sample in a study of shared T cell receptors in the human thymus. The repertoire was sequenced with immunoSEQ multiplex PCR; TCRdb's copy has only in-frame clones and lacks some. This repertoire shows almost 550,000 clones, 75% to 85% found once; its top ten account for about 0.013%. The data were also submitted as part of a second study, on human thymus T cells.

Sequenced input: thymocytes. Receptor source: a boy under three years old with a congenital heart defect.

This chain links TRBV28 with TRBJ2-5; TRBD2 matches at 7 bases. In germline, CDR1 is MDHEN, CDR2 SYDVKM. CDR3 length: 16 residues. The ends lost 2 bases at V and 1 base at J; junction bases unmatched: 7. The CDR3 DNA reads as TGTGCCAGCAGTTTACAGGGAGGGTGGCGCCAAGAGACCCAGTACTTC. Protein product: CASSLQGGWRQETQYF. Supplemented by reference TRBV28 and TRBJ2-5, the full variable domain reads DVKVTQSSRYLVKRTGEKVFLECVQDMDHENMFWYRQDPGLGLRLIYFSYDVKMKEKGDIPEGYSVSREKKERFSLILESASTNQTSMYLCASSLQGGWRQETQYFGPGTRLLVL.

There are a few counts of this clone. The J gene is TRBJ2-7, the V gene TRBV6-1; TRBD1 agrees at 9 bases. This CDR3 has 15 residues. Germline values: CDR1 MNHNS, CDR2 SASEGT. J lost 1 base, V lost 10 bases, and 11 bases had no gene match. The CDR3 here is CATLIGTGMSYEQYF. Here the CDR3 DNA reads TGTGCCACCCTAATTGGGACAGGGATGTCCTACGAGCAGTACTTC.

V gene TRBV5-6 combines with J gene TRBJ2-7; 7 bases agree with TRBD2. Germline V lookup: CDR1 SGHDT, CDR2 YYEEEE. The CDR3 is 16 amino acids. Trimming took 7 bases from V and 0 from J; bases not matched to a gene: 13. Here the CDR3 DNA reads TGTGCCAGCCGCTCCGTGCGGGAGCCCGCCTCCTACGAGCAGTACTTC. Translated, it gives CASRSVREPASYEQYF.

The chain employs TRBV7-2 and TRBJ2-4; 11 nucleotides agree with TRBD1. The germline CDR1 and CDR2 sequences are SGHTA and FQGNSA. There are 14 residues in the CDR3. With V trimmed by 5 bases and J by 8 bases, 5 bases remained unmatched. In DNA, the CDR3 is TGTGCCAGCAGCATTCGGGACAGGGGGGACATTCAGTACTTC. Translating gives CASSIRDRGDIQYF.

This clone was seen more than once but under ten times. The genes are TRBV5-6 and TRBJ2-5, with D possibly being TRBD1 (6 bases). From germline, CDR1 is SGHDT and CDR2 YYEEEE. The V end lost 4 bases, the J end lost 1 base, and 11 bases lay between the germline ends. This CDR3 has 14 residues. CDR3 region: CASSQRQVQETQYF. Here the CDR3 DNA reads TGTGCCAGCAGCCAAAGACAGGTCCAAGAGACCCAGTACTTC.

The chain employs TRBV29-1 and TRBJ2-7; tentatively, D is TRBD1 (6 bases). The CDR3 totals 13 residues. Trimming pared 0 bases from V and 5 bases from J, leaving 11 bases between. Germline CDR1 SQVTM, CDR2 ANQGSEA. The CDR3 sequence is CSVEDLQGNEQYF. CDR3 DNA: TGCAGCGTTGAAGATCTCCAGGGGAACGAGCAGTACTTC.

The rearrangement joins TRBV5-1 to TRBJ2-2; D is possibly TRBD1 (6 bases). From germline, CDR1 is SGHRS and CDR2 YFSETQ. CDR3 length: 20 amino acids. V dropped 0 bases and J dropped 2 bases, with 23 bases sitting between them. The CDR3 region has the DNA TGCGCCAGCAGCTTGGCCTGTAGAGACAGGACCAACCGCAACACCGGGGAGCTGTTTTTT. Protein product: CASSLACRDRTNRNTGELFF.

The gene calls are TRBV6-5 and TRBJ2-3; no clear D. The ends were cut back, 6 bases at V and 2 bases at J, with 6 bases in the middle. The germline V gene encodes CDR1 MNHEY and CDR2 SVGAGI. This CDR3 comprises 12 residues. CDR3 nucleotide sequence: TGTGCCAGCAGCGGGTCCACAGATACGCAGTATTTT. This sequence encodes CASSGSTDTQYF.

The rearrangement joins TRBV4-3 to TRBJ1-5, with no clear D. Germline assignment: CDR1 LGHNA and CDR2 YSLEER. V was cut by 0 bases and J by 6 bases, with 9 bases left in between. The CDR3 is made up of 14 amino acids. The DNA for the CDR3 is TGCGCCAGCAGCCAAGATACCTCGGGTCAGCCCCAGCATTTT. Translation: CASSQDTSGQPQHF.

The chain uses TRBV5-1 and TRBJ2-2, with 8 nucleotides matching TRBD2. V trimming: 2 bases; J trimming: 1 base; junction bases outside the gene matches: 4. The germline gives CDR1 SGHRS, CDR2 YFSETQ. This CDR3 contains 16 residues. CDR3 nucleotides: TGCGCCAGCAGCTTTCTAGCGGGTGTGAACACCGGGGAGCTGTTTTTT. It translates to CASSFLAGVNTGELFF. The entire variable domain, with the rest obtained from reference TRBV5-1 and TRBJ2-2, is as follows: KAGVTQTPRYLIKTRGQQVTLSCSPISGHRSVSWYQQTPGQGLQFLFEYFSETQRNKGNFPGRFSGRQFSNSRSEMNVSTLELGDSALYLCASSFLAGVNTGELFFGEGSRLTVL.

The rearrangement links TRBV28 to TRBJ2-5; 11 bases match TRBD1. Matching the DNA end better, TRBJ2-7 makes the J call doubtful. Germline V gene sequence: CDR1 MDHEN, CDR2 SYDVKM. The CDR3 length is 14 residues. The CDR3 is CASRRDRGTYEQYF. The CDR3 DNA follows: TGTGCCAGCAGGAGGGACAGGGGGACCTACGAGCAGTACTTC.

This clone was detected once. The rearrangement uses TRBV5-3 and TRBJ1-4; weak D call: TRBD1 (5 bases). TRBV5-3 is an ORF, with its function uncertain. V shed 10 bases and J shed 8 bases, with 12 bases lying between them. The CDR3 runs 11 residues. The CDR3 nucleotides read TGTGCCCCCCGGGGGTGGGAAAAACTGTTTTTT. This codes for CAPRGWEKLFF.

The chain recombines TRBV28 with TRBJ2-7, with a weak D call TRBD1 (5 bases). V shed 6 bases and J shed 3 bases, with 21 bases lying between them. Per germline, CDR1 MDHEN and CDR2 SYDVKM. The CDR3 extends over 16 amino acids. CDR3 sequence: CASRPPVPGNGYEQYF. For the CDR3, the DNA is TGTGCCAGCAGACCACCGGTTCCAGGGAATGGCTACGAGCAGTACTTC.

The chain couples TRBV28 to TRBJ2-1; 7 nucleotides match TRBD2. Trimming removed 6 bases from V and 0 bases from J; junction bases left unmatched: 17. The CDR3 loop spans 19 amino acids. Germline CDR1 and CDR2: MDHEN and SYDVKM. The CDR3 sequence is CASSWEGTPGAGSYNEQFF. In DNA, the CDR3 is TGTGCCAGCAGCTGGGAGGGGACGCCGGGAGCGGGCTCCTACAATGAGCAGTTCTTC.

This rearrangement joins TRBV7-9 to TRBJ1-1; weak D call: TRBD1 (6 bases). V was shortened by 7 bases and J by 2 bases, with 17 bases between the two germline ends. Per germline, CDR1 SEHNR and CDR2 FQNEAQ (reference sequence). The CDR3 has 15 residues. CDR3 DNA sequence: TGTGCCAGCACCCACGGACAGCTTGTAAACACTGAAGCTTTCTTT. Amino acid sequence: CASTHGQLVNTEAFF.

This clone was counted only a few times. The chain recombines TRBV2 with TRBJ1-2, with 8 bases lining up with TRBD1. The CDR3 runs 14 residues. CDR1 SNHLY and CDR2 FYNNEI come from the germline V gene. After removal of 5 bases from V and 3 bases from J, the junction contained 5 bases not matched to a gene. CDR3: CASSYRGNDYGYTF. Here the CDR3 DNA reads TGTGCCAGCAGTTACAGGGGGAATGACTATGGCTACACCTTC.

This chain links TRBV28 with TRBJ2-1; 12 bases are a match to TRBD1. Germline V gene sequence: CDR1 MDHEN, CDR2 SYDVKM. The CDR3 is made up of 18 amino acids. The V segment lost 6 bases and the J segment 2 bases; nucleotides outside the gene matches: 11. The CDR3 spells CASRTTRDRGQPYNEQFF. As DNA, the CDR3 is TGTGCCAGCAGGACGACTCGGGACAGGGGGCAGCCCTACAATGAGCAGTTCTTC.

Only one count was recorded for this clone. V is TRBV27 and J is TRBJ1-1; D not resolved. This CDR3 comprises 13 residues. Germline V gene data show CDR1 as MNHEY and CDR2 as SMNVEV (reference sequence). With 3 bases removed from V and 0 bases from J, the gap between germline ends came to 5 bases. CDR3 loop: CASSFTVNTEAFF. Here the CDR3 DNA reads TGTGCCAGCAGTTTTACAGTGAACACTGAAGCTTTCTTT.